This record concerns one T cell receptor beta chain sequence. Its cognate antigen is unknown. UMI-tagged TRB cDNA libraries were built via 5' RACE. Reprocessing the 5' RACE reads, TCRdb reports a single entry for every CDR3 protein and omits DNA. Reported are around 40,000 distinct CDR3 sequences; the ten largest clones contain about 14%. The CDR3 covers 15 residues. Germline-derived CDR1 and CDR2 are SQVTM and ANQGSEA. The data are from a study of CXCR3-negative and CXCR3-positive naive CD8 T cells. About the research overall: Overall TRB read output was around 140 million, and each library contained about 1.5 +/- 0.3 million reads. The study's findings and limits: The authors found comparable surface CD5 between naive subsets and inferred TCR strength from TRB CDR3 properties.

The sorting of each CD8+ T cell subset was done in triplicate, at under 350,000 cells each. Sequencing used memory CD8+ T cells from blood. The clonotype was recovered from a human donor in good health. Some clones in this sample may be carry-over from other donors' samples. The V and J genes are TRBV29-1 and TRBJ2-1; absent DNA, TCRdb's TRBD2 call cannot be checked. CDR3 protein: CSVAGTSGSFNEKFF.